These T cell receptor beta chains were read from a single sample in a study of blood T cells in healthy people across ages. One entry per CDR3 protein results from TCRdb running MiXCR on the 5' RACE reads. The sample has 1.6 million or so distinct CDR3 sequences; approximately 32% are singletons. Material: blood. The origin of the receptors is a woman aged 25 to 39 in good health. Both conserved end residues are part of each CDR3. A D gene is named only where the DNA matches it firmly. The size of a clone is reported for some rows only, either as once, few or many, or as a class for expanded clones.

d_gene: .
abundance: .
v_gene: TRBV6-5
j_gene: TRBJ2-1
CDR3nt: TGTGCCAGCAGTTACTCCCTGAATAGCCCCGGGCAGTTCTTC
CDR3aa: CASSYSLNSPGQFF

d_gene: TRBD1
abundance: .
v_gene: TRBV7-9
j_gene: TRBJ2-4
CDR3nt: TGTGCCAGCACCGGGACAGGGAAAGCCAAAAACATTCAGTACTTC
CDR3aa: CASTGTGKAKNIQYF

d_gene: .
abundance: many
v_gene: TRBV5-1
j_gene: TRBJ1-4
CDR3nt: TGTGCCAGCAGTTCAGGGACGGTGAATGAAAAACTGTTTTTT
CDR3aa: CASSSGTVNEKLFF

d_gene: .
abundance: .
v_gene: TRBV20-1
j_gene: TRBJ2-1
CDR3nt: TGCAGTGCTAGAGGCCCTAGAGGCAATGAGCAGTTCTTC
CDR3aa: CSARGPRGNEQFF

d_gene: TRBD2
abundance: few
v_gene: TRBV3-1
j_gene: TRBJ2-5
CDR3nt: TGTGCCAGCAGCCAACTCGGGACTAGCGGGTTAGAGACCCAGTACTTC
CDR3aa: CASSQLGTSGLETQYF

d_gene: .
abundance: few
v_gene: TRBV29-1
j_gene: TRBJ2-3
CDR3nt: TGCAGGGTAGATACAGATACGCAGTATTTT
CDR3aa: CRVDTDTQYF

d_gene: .
abundance: .
v_gene: TRBV6-1
j_gene: TRBJ2-3
CDR3nt: TGTGCCAGCAGCGACCGGGACCCGAAAAGCACAGATACGCAGTATTTT
CDR3aa: CASSDRDPKSTDTQYF

d_gene: .
abundance: .
v_gene: TRBV20-1
j_gene: TRBJ2-5
CDR3nt: TGCAGTGCTATCGACACCCAAGAGACCCAGTACTTC
CDR3aa: CSAIDTQETQYF

d_gene: .
abundance: few
v_gene: TRBV10-3
j_gene: TRBJ2-1
CDR3nt: TGTGCCATCAGAGACACATACAATGAGCAGTTCTTC
CDR3aa: CAIRDTYNEQFF

d_gene: .
abundance: .
v_gene: TRBV29-1
j_gene: TRBJ2-5
CDR3nt: TGCAGCGCTGGGACGACCGAAGAGACCCAGTACTTC
CDR3aa: CSAGTTEETQYF

d_gene: TRBD1
abundance: many
v_gene: TRBV29-1
j_gene: TRBJ2-5
CDR3nt: TGCAGCACCGCCACAGGGGAAGAGACCCAGTACTTC
CDR3aa: CSTATGEETQYF

d_gene: TRBD2
abundance: .
v_gene: TRBV5-5
j_gene: TRBJ2-7
CDR3nt: TGTGCCAGCAGCTTCGGGAGGAGGGAGAGAAGGTCCGAGCAGTACTTC
CDR3aa: CASSFGRRERRSEQYF

d_gene: .
abundance: .
v_gene: TRBV5-6
j_gene: TRBJ2-3
CDR3nt: TGTGCCAGCAGCTTCTACGGGAGTAACACAGATACGCAGTATTTT
CDR3aa: CASSFYGSNTDTQYF

d_gene: TRBD2
abundance: few
v_gene: TRBV6-6
j_gene: TRBJ2-7
CDR3nt: TGTGCCAGCAGTCTCGGGGGGGCGGGCGAGCAGTACTTC
CDR3aa: CASSLGGAGEQYF

d_gene: .
abundance: few
v_gene: TRBV3-1
j_gene: TRBJ1-2
CDR3nt: TGTGCCAGCAGCCAATTTGACAGCATCTTCTATGGCTACACCTTC
CDR3aa: CASSQFDSIFYGYTF

d_gene: .
abundance: once
v_gene: TRBV7-6
j_gene: TRBJ1-1
CDR3nt: TGTGCCAGCAGCTTAAAGGGGGGGAGAAGCACTGAAGCTTTCTTT
CDR3aa: CASSLKGGRSTEAFF

d_gene: .
abundance: .
v_gene: TRBV4-1
j_gene: TRBJ1-5
CDR3nt: TGCGCCAGCAGCCAAGTACTCAGTAGCAATCAGCCCCAGCATTTT
CDR3aa: CASSQVLSSNQPQHF

d_gene: TRBD2
abundance: .
v_gene: TRBV6-1
j_gene: TRBJ2-1
CDR3nt: TGTGCCAGCAGTGCCTGGACTAGCGGGAGAAGTTACAATGAGCAGTTCTTC
CDR3aa: CASSAWTSGRSYNEQFF

d_gene: TRBD1
abundance: few
v_gene: TRBV20-1
j_gene: TRBJ1-5
CDR3nt: TGCAGTGCTAGACAGGGGGACAGCTTTAGCAATCAGCCCCAGCATTTT
CDR3aa: CSARQGDSFSNQPQHF

d_gene: TRBD2
abundance: .
v_gene: TRBV28
j_gene: TRBJ2-3
CDR3nt: TGTGCCAGCAGCCCACGGGGGGGCGAGGCGGATACGCAGTATTTT
CDR3aa: CASSPRGGEADTQYF

d_gene: TRBD2
abundance: .
v_gene: TRBV6-5
j_gene: TRBJ2-1
CDR3nt: TGTGCCAGCAGTCCTTATAGCGGGGGGGCCAATGAGCAGTTCTTC
CDR3aa: CASSPYSGGANEQFF

d_gene: TRBD1
abundance: few
v_gene: TRBV3-1
j_gene: TRBJ1-6
CDR3nt: TGTGCCAGCAGCCACGACAGGGCCCTCTTGGATTCACCCCTCCACTTT
CDR3aa: CASSHDRALLDSPLHF

d_gene: .
abundance: .
v_gene: TRBV4-2
j_gene: TRBJ2-3
CDR3nt: TGTGCCAGCAGCCAAGAAATCGTCGGGGGCCCGGCAGATACGCAGTATTTT
CDR3aa: CASSQEIVGGPADTQYF

d_gene: .
abundance: .
v_gene: TRBV12-3/TRBV12-4
j_gene: TRBJ1-5
CDR3nt: TGTGCCAGCAGTTTCCGCAGGGGCAATCAGCCCCAGCATTTT
CDR3aa: CASSFRRGNQPQHF

d_gene: .
abundance: .
v_gene: TRBV6-5
j_gene: TRBJ2-5
CDR3nt: TGTGCCAGCAGTAGCGGGCCGAGAGGCGAGACCCAGTACTTC
CDR3aa: CASSSGPRGETQYF

d_gene: .
abundance: .
v_gene: TRBV7-9
j_gene: TRBJ2-2
CDR3nt: TGTGCCAGCAGCATTCTCACAGGGCAGTCCGGGGAGCTGTTTTTT
CDR3aa: CASSILTGQSGELFF

d_gene: .
abundance: .
v_gene: TRBV5-1
j_gene: TRBJ2-7
CDR3nt: TGCGCCAGCAGCTTGGGTCAGACCCGCTCCTACGAGCAGTACTTC
CDR3aa: CASSLGQTRSYEQYF

d_gene: .
abundance: .
v_gene: TRBV28
j_gene: TRBJ1-2
CDR3nt: TGTGCCAGCAAGGACCGGGGGAACCGATGGGGGAACTATGGCTACACCTTC
CDR3aa: CASKDRGNRWGNYGYTF

d_gene: .
abundance: few
v_gene: TRBV12-3/TRBV12-4
j_gene: TRBJ1-5
CDR3nt: TGTGCCAGCAGCGGCGACCCTAACAATCAGCCCCAGCATTTT
CDR3aa: CASSGDPNNQPQHF

d_gene: TRBD1
abundance: once
v_gene: TRBV27
j_gene: TRBJ1-2
CDR3nt: TGTGCCAGCAGTTTATTGGTCGGGACAGGTGCTAGGGGCTACACCTTC
CDR3aa: CASSLLVGTGARGYTF

d_gene: .
abundance: .
v_gene: TRBV6-5
j_gene: TRBJ1-1
CDR3nt: TGTGCCAGCAGTTACTCAGGGGACGCTGAAGCTTTCTTT
CDR3aa: CASSYSGDAEAFF

d_gene: .
abundance: few
v_gene: TRBV10-1
j_gene: TRBJ2-1
CDR3nt: TGCGCCAGCCGACAGACGCGGAACAATGAGCAGTTCTTC
CDR3aa: CASRQTRNNEQFF

d_gene: .
abundance: .
v_gene: TRBV20-1
j_gene: TRBJ1-5
CDR3nt: TGCAGTGCTAGGCCCCTTAGGGTTGGGAATCCGCCCCAGCATTTT
CDR3aa: CSARPLRVGNPPQHF

d_gene: TRBD2
abundance: few
v_gene: TRBV7-9
j_gene: TRBJ2-1
CDR3nt: TGTGCCAGCAGCCGGACTAGCATGGATGAGCAGTTCTTC
CDR3aa: CASSRTSMDEQFF

d_gene: .
abundance: .
v_gene: TRBV5-1
j_gene: TRBJ1-2
CDR3nt: TGCGCCAGCAGCTTGGCGGCAGGTATAGATGGGGACTATGGCTACACCTTC
CDR3aa: CASSLAAGIDGDYGYTF

d_gene: .
abundance: .
v_gene: TRBV15
j_gene: TRBJ2-1
CDR3nt: TGTGCCGCCATTGGGAGTCAAGGCCAGTTCTTC
CDR3aa: CAAIGSQGQFF

d_gene: .
abundance: .
v_gene: TRBV27
j_gene: TRBJ2-7
CDR3nt: TGTGCCAGCAGTTTAGGGTCCTACAATGAGCAGTACTTC
CDR3aa: CASSLGSYNEQYF

d_gene: TRBD1
abundance: .
v_gene: TRBV10-3
j_gene: TRBJ2-1
CDR3nt: TGTGCCATCAGTGAGTCAGGGGACAGTCCCCGGTTATATGAGCAGTTCTTC
CDR3aa: CAISESGDSPRLYEQFF

d_gene: TRBD2
abundance: .
v_gene: TRBV20-1
j_gene: TRBJ2-5
CDR3nt: TGCAGTGCTACCCTAACTAGCGGGAGGGAGACCCAGTACTTC
CDR3aa: CSATLTSGRETQYF

d_gene: TRBD1
abundance: .
v_gene: TRBV4-1
j_gene: TRBJ2-2
CDR3nt: TGCGCCAGCAGCCAAGGCGCAGGGGGCGCCACCGGGGAGCCGTTTTTT
CDR3aa: CASSQGAGGATGEPFF

d_gene: .
abundance: .
v_gene: TRBV7-3
j_gene: TRBJ2-1
CDR3nt: TGTGCCAGCAGCGGGGGACGAGAAAGAGACAATGAGCGGTTCTTC
CDR3aa: CASSGGRERDNERFF

d_gene: .
abundance: .
v_gene: TRBV5-1
j_gene: TRBJ1-4
CDR3nt: TGCGCCAGCAGCTTGGGGGCAGCAGTTAATGAAAAACTGTTTTTT
CDR3aa: CASSLGAAVNEKLFF

d_gene: TRBD2
abundance: .
v_gene: TRBV20-1
j_gene: TRBJ2-5
CDR3nt: TGCAGTGCGCTGACCGGGCTAGCGGGACTAGAGGGAGAGACCCAGTACTTC
CDR3aa: CSALTGLAGLEGETQYF

d_gene: TRBD2
abundance: few
v_gene: TRBV14
j_gene: TRBJ2-7
CDR3nt: TGTGCCAGCAGCCAATACCCGGGGGACTACTCCTACGAGCAGTACTTC
CDR3aa: CASSQYPGDYSYEQYF

d_gene: TRBD2
abundance: .
v_gene: TRBV29-1
j_gene: TRBJ2-5
CDR3nt: TGCAGCGTTCCTTCAGGCGGGGGGCTGTACTTC
CDR3aa: CSVPSGGGLYF

d_gene: .
abundance: .
v_gene: TRBV4-1
j_gene: TRBJ2-3
CDR3nt: TGCGCCAGCAGCCAAGATGATTTCGCGGGACTCACAGATACGCAGTATTTT
CDR3aa: CASSQDDFAGLTDTQYF

d_gene: TRBD2
abundance: few
v_gene: TRBV6-2/TRBV6-3
j_gene: TRBJ2-7
CDR3nt: TGTGCCAGCAGGTTAGCGGGGTCCCTTGAGCAGTACTTC
CDR3aa: CASRLAGSLEQYF

d_gene: .
abundance: once
v_gene: TRBV11-1
j_gene: TRBJ2-1
CDR3nt: TGTGCCAGCAGCCCCAACCTCCCCGGCGGTAGCTCCTACAATGAGCAGTTCTTC
CDR3aa: CASSPNLPGGSSYNEQFF

d_gene: TRBD2
abundance: .
v_gene: TRBV2
j_gene: TRBJ2-5
CDR3nt: TGTGCCAGCAGGGGGACCAGCGGGGGGCAGAAGACCCAGTACTTC
CDR3aa: CASRGTSGGQKTQYF

d_gene: TRBD1
abundance: .
v_gene: TRBV30
j_gene: TRBJ1-2
CDR3nt: TGTGCCTGGAGTAGGGGGCGCATCTATGGCTACACCTTC
CDR3aa: CAWSRGRIYGYTF

d_gene: TRBD1
abundance: .
v_gene: TRBV10-3
j_gene: TRBJ2-1
CDR3nt: TGTGCCATCAGTGCGCGGGACAGGGTAGGGGGGGACAGACATGAGCAGTTCTTC
CDR3aa: CAISARDRVGGDRHEQFF

d_gene: TRBD2
abundance: .
v_gene: TRBV12-3/TRBV12-4
j_gene: TRBJ2-3
CDR3nt: TGTGCCAGCAGTTTAGCTAAACTAGCGCCTAGCACAGATACGCAGTATTTT
CDR3aa: CASSLAKLAPSTDTQYF

d_gene: .
abundance: .
v_gene: TRBV7-2
j_gene: TRBJ1-2
CDR3nt: TGTGCCAGCAGCTACCAGGGGAAAAAAGGCTACACCTTC
CDR3aa: CASSYQGKKGYTF